Listed here is a single TCR beta chain. What it recognizes is unknown. The data were taken from a study of vaccination effects on CD4 cells after COVID-19. The ViraFEST assay expanded antigen-specific CD4+ T cells with viral peptide pools before sequencing. Scientists isolated CD4+ T cells after a roughly nine-day culture period ended. Subjects were given two BNT162b2 or mRNA-1273 vaccine doses. Produced via immunoSEQ multiplex PCR; TCRdb's table is partial and in-frame only. The repertoire holds tens of thousands of clones, with 76% as singletons. The V gene's germline CDR1 is LNHDA and CDR2 SQIVND (reference sequence). V lost 5 bases, J lost 4 bases, and 17 bases lay in between. The CDR3 is 15 residues long.

The chain recombines TRBV19 with TRBJ2-5; D may be TRBD1 (5 bases). The sample consisted of CD4+ T cells from PBMCs cultured with HCoV-OC43 spike peptides, taken after COVID-19 vaccination. Described subset: HCoV-OC43 spike overlapping peptide pool stimulation. This receptor was identified in a human donor who received a COVID-19 vaccine. The CDR3 nucleotides are TGTGCCAGTAGTTCAGGGCCCAGTATGGGAGAGACCCAGTACTTC. This gives the protein CASSSGPSMGETQYF.